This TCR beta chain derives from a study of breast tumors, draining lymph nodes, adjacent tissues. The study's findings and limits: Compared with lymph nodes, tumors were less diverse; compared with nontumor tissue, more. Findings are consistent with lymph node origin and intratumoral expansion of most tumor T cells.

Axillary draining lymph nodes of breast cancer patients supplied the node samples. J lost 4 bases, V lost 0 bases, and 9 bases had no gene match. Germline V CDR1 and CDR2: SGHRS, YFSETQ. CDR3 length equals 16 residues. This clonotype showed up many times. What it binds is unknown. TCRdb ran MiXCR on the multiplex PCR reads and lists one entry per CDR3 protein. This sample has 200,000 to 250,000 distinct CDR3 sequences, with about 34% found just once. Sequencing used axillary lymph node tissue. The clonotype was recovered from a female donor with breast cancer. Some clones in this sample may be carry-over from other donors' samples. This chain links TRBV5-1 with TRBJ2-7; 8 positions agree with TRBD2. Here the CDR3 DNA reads TGCGCCAGCAGCTTGGGGGGGGCGGGAGGTGTGTACGAGCAGTACTTC. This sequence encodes CASSLGGAGGVYEQYF.